This TCR beta chain is from a study of T-cell memory formation after mild COVID-19. TCRdb independently ran MiXCR on the 5' RACE reads; one entry per CDR3 protein. The sample yields about 470,000 distinct CDR3 sequences, 15% to 20% seen once. Sequencing was done on a sample of PBMCs or a T cell subset sorted from them (not recorded which). The receptor comes from an adult woman who had mild COVID-19 (a few samples of this study predate the infection). Cell type and time point are not known.

The CDR3 DNA reads as TGTGCCAGCTCACTTACCCTGGCCGCGGATGAGCAGTTCTTC. Residues: CASSLTLAADEQFF. The V gene is TRBV18, the J gene TRBJ2-1; no definite D call. V lost 4 bases, J lost 8 bases, and 15 bases lay in between. The CDR3 sequence is 14 residues long. Germline V gene sequence: CDR1 KGHSH, CDR2 LQKENI.